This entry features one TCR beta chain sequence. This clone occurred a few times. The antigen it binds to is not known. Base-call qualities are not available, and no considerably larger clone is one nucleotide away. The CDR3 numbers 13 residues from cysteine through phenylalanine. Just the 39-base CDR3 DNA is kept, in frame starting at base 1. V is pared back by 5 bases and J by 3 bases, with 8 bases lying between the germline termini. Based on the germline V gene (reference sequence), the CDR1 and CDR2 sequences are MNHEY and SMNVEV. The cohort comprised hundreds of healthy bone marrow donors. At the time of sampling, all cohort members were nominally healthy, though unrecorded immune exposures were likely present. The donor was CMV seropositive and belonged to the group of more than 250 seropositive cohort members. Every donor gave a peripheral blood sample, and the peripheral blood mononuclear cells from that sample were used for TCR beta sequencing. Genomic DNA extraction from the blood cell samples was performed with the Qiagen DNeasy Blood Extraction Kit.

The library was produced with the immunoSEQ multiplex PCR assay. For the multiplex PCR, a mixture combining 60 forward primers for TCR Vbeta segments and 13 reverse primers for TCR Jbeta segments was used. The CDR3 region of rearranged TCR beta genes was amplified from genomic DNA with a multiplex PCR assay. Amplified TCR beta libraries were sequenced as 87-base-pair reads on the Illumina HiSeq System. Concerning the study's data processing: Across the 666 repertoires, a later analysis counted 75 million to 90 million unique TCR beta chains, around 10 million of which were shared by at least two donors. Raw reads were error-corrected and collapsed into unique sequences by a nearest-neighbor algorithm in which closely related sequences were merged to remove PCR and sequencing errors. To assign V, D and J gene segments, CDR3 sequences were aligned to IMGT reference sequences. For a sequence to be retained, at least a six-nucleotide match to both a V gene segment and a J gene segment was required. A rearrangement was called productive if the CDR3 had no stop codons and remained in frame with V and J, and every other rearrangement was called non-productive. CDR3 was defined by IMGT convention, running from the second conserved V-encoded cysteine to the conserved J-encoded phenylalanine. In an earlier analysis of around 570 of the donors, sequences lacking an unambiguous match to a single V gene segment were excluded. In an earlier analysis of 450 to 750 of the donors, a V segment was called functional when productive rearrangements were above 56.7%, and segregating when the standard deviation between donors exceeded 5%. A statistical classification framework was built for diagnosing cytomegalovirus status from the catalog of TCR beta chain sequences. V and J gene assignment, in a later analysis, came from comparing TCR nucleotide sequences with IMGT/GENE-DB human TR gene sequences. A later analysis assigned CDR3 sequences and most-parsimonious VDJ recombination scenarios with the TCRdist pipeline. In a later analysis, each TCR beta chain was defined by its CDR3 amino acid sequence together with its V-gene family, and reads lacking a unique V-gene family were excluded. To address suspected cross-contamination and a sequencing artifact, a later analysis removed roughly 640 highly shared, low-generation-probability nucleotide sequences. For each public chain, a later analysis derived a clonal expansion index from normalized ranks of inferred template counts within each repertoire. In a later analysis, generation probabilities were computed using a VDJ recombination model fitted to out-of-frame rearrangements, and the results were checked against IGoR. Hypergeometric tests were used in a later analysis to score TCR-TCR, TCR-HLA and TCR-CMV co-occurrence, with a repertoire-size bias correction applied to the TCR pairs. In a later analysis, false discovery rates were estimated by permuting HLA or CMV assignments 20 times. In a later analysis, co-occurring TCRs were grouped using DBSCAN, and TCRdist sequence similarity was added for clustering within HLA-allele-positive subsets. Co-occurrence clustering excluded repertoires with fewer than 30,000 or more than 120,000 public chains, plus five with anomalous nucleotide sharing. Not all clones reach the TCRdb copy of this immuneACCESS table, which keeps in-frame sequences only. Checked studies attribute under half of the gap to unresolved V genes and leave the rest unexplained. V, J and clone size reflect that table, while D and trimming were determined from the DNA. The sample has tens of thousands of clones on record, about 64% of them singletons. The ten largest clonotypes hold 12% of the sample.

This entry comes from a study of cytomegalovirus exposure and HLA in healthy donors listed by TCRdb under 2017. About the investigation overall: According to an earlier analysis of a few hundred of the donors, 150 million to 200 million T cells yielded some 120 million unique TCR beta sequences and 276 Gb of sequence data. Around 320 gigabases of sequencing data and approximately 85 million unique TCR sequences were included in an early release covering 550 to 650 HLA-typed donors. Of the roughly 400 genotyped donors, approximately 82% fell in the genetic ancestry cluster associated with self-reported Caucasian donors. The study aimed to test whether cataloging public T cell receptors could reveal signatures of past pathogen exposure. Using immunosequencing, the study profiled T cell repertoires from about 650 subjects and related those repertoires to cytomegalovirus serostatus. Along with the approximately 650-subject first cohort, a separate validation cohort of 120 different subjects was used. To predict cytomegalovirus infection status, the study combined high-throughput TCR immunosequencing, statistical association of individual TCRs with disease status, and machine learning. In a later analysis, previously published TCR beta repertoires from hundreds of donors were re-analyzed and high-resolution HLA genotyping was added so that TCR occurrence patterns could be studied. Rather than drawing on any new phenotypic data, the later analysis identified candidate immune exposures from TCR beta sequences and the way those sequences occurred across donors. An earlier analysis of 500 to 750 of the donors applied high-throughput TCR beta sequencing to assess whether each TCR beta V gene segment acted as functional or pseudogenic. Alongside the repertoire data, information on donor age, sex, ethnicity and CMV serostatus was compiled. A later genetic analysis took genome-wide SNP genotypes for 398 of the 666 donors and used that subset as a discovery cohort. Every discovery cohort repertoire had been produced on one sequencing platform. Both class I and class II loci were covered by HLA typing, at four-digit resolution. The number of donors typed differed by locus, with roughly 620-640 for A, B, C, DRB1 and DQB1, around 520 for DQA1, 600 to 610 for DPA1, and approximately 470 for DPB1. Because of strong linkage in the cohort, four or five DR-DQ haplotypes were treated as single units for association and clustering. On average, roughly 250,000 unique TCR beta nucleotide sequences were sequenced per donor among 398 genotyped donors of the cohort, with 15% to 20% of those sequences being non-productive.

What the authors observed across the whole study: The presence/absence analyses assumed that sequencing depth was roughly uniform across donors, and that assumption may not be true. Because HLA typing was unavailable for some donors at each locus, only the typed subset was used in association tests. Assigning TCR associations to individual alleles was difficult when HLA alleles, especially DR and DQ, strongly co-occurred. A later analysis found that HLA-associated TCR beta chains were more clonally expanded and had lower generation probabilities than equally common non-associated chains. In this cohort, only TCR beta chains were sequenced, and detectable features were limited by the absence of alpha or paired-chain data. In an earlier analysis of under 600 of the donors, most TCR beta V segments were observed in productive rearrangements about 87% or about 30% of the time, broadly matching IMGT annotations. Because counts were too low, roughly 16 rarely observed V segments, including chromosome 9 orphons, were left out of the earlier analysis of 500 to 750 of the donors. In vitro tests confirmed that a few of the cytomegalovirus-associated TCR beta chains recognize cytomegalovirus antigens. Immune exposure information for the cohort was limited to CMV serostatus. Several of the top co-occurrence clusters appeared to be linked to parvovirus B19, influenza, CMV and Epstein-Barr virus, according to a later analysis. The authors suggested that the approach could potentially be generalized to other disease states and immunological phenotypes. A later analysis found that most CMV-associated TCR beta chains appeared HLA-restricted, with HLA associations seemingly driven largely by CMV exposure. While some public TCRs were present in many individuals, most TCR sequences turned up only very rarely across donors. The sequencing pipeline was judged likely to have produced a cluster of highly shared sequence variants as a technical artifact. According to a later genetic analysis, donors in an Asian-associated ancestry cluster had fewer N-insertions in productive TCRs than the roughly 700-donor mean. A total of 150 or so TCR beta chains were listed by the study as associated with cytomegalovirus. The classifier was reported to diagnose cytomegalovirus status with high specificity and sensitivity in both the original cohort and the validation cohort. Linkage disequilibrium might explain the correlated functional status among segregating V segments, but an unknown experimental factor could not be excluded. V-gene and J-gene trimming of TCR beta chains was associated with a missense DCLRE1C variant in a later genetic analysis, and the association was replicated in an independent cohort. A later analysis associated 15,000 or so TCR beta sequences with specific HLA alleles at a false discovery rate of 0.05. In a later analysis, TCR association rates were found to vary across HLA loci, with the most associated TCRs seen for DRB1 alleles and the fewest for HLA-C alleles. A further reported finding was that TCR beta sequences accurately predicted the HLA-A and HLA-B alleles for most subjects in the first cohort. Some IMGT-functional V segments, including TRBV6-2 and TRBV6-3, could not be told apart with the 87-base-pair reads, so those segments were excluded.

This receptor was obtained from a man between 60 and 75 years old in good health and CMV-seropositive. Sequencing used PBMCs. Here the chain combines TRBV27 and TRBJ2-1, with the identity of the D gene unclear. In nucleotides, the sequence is TGTGCCAGCAGTCCCACAGACTACAATGAGCAGTTCTTC. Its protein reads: CASSPTDYNEQFF.